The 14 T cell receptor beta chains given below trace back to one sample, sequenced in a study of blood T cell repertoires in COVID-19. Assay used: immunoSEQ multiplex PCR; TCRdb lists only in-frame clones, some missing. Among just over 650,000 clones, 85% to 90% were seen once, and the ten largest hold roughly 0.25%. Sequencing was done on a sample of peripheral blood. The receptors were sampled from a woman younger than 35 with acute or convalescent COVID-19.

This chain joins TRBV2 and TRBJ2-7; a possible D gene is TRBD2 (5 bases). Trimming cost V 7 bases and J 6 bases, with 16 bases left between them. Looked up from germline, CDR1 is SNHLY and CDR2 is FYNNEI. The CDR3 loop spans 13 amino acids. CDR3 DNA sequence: TGTGCCAGCATCTACTTTCTCGAGGGCGAGCAGTACTTC. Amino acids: CASIYFLEGEQYF.

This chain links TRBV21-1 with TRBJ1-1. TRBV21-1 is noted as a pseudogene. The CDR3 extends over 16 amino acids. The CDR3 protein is CASSKVGVSGSTEAFF. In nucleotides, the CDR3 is TGTGCCAGCAGCAAAGTCGGCGTGTCCGGGAGCACTGAAGCTTTCTTT.

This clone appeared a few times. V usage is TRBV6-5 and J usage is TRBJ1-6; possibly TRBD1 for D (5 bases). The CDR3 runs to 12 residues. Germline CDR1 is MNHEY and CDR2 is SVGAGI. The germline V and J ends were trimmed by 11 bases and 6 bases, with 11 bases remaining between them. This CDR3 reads CASKTANSPLHF. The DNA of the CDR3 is TGTGCCTCTAAGACAGCTAATTCACCCCTCCACTTT.

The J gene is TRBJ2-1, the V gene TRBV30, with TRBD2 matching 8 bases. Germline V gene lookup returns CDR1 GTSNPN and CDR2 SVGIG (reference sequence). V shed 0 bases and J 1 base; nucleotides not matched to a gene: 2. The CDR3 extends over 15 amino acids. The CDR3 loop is CAWSVAGASYNEQFF. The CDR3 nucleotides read TGTGCCTGGAGTGTAGCGGGGGCTTCCTACAATGAGCAGTTCTTC.

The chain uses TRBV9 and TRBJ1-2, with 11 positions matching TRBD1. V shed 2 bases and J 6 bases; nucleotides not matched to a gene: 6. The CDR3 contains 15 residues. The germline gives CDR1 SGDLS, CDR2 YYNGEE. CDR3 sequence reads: CASSVDRGRANGYTF. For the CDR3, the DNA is TGTGCCAGCAGCGTGGACAGGGGGCGGGCCAATGGCTACACCTTC.

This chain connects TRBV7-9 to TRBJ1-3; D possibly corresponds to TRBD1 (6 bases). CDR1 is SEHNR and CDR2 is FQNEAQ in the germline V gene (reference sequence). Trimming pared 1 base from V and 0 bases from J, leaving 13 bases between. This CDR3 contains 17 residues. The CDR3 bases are TGTGCCAGCAGCTTAGTTCAGGGGCTACTCTCTGGAAACACCATATATTTT. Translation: CASSLVQGLLSGNTIYF.

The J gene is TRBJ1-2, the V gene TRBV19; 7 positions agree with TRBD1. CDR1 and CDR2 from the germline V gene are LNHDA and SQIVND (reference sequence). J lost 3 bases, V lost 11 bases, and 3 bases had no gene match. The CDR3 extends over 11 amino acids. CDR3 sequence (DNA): TGTGCCGTCGGGACAGACTATGGCTACACCTTC. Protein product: CAVGTDYGYTF.

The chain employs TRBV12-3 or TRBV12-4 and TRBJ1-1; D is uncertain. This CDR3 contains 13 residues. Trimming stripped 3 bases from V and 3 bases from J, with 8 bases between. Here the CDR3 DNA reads TGTGCCAGCAGTTTTAGCGGCGACACTGAAGCTTTCTTT. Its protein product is CASSFSGDTEAFF.

The CDR3 DNA is TGTGCCAGCAGCCAAGAGATCAGAAACACCGGGGAGCTGTTTTTT. As protein: CASSQEIRNTGELFF. The genes are TRBV4-2 and TRBJ2-2; D call uncertain. The ends were cut back, 0 bases at V and 2 bases at J, with 7 bases in the middle. Per the germline V gene, CDR1 is LGHNA and CDR2 is YNFKEQ. This CDR3 comprises 15 residues.

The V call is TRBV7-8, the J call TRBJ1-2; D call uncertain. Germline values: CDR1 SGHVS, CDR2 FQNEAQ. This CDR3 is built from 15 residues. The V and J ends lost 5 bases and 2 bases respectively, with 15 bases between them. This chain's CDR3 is CASSERPNSNYGYTF. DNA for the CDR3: TGTGCCAGCAGCGAGCGACCGAACTCCAACTATGGCTACACCTTC.

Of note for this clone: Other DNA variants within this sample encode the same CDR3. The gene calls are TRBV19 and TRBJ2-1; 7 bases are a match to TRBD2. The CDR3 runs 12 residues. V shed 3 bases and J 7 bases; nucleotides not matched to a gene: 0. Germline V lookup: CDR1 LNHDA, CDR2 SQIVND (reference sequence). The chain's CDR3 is CASSIGGNEQFF. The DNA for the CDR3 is TGTGCCAGTAGTATCGGGGGGAATGAGCAGTTCTTC.

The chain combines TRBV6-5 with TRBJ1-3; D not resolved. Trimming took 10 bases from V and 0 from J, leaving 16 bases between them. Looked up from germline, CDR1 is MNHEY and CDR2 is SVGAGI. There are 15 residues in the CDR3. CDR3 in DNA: TGTGCCACCCGAGTCGAGGAGAGCTCTGGAAACACCATATATTTT. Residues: CATRVEESSGNTIYF.

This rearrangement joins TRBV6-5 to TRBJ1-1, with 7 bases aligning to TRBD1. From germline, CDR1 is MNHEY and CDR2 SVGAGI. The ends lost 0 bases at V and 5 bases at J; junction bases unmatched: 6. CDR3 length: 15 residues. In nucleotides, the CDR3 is TGTGCCAGCAGTTACTCACAGGGGTGGAGAACTGAAGCTTTCTTT. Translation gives CASSYSQGWRTEAFF.

The CDR3 is CASSFGTGTAGNTIYF. In nucleotides, the CDR3 is TGTGCCAGCAGCTTTGGAACAGGGACGGCCGGAAACACCATATATTTT. This chain joins TRBV5-4 and TRBJ1-3; perhaps TRBD1 as D (6 bases). The V end was cut by 2 bases, the J end by 4 bases, with 16 bases between. Germline V gene sequence: CDR1 SGHNT, CDR2 YYREEE (reference sequence). The CDR3 runs to 16 residues.